Shown below are 9 T cell receptor beta chains from a single sample sequenced in a study of identical twins. TCRdb re-called the 5' RACE reads through MiXCR, storing one row per CDR3 protein. The sample records more than 1.5 million distinct CDR3 sequences, about 30% being singletons. Input material: cord blood. The receptors stem from a newborn girl in good health.

The chain has TRBV20-1 and TRBJ1-1, with 9 positions matching TRBD1. This CDR3 contains 14 residues. V lost 6 bases, J lost 5 bases, and 10 bases stayed unmatched. The germline gives CDR1 DFQATT, CDR2 SNEGSKA (reference sequence). The CDR3 nucleotides read TGCAGTGCAACTCACAGGGGGCCTAGGACTGAAGCTTTCTTT. Translated: CSATHRGPRTEAFF.

A remark on this clonotype: A read error may be the cause here, since a much bigger clone is one base away. The chain carries TRBV7-9 and TRBJ2-7, with D unresolved. The J call may be mistaken, given a closer DNA end match to TRBJ2-5. CDR3 size: 11 residues. Germline CDR1 SEHNR, CDR2 FQNEAQ (reference sequence). CDR3 DNA: TGTGCCAGCAACCCCAGGGAGACCCAGTACTTC. It codes for CASNPRETQYF.

The genes are TRBV20-1 and TRBJ2-7, with D uncertain. The CDR3 contains 12 residues. Looked up from germline, CDR1 is DFQATT and CDR2 is SNEGSKA (reference sequence). V gave up 3 bases and J gave up 1 base, with 7 bases separating them. The CDR3 region is CSASSPSYEQYF. CDR3 in DNA: TGCAGTGCTAGCAGCCCTTCCTACGAGCAGTACTTC.

The CDR3 nucleotides read TGCAGTGCTAGAGTAGCAGCGGGGGATAACGAGCAGTACTTC. Translation gives CSARVAAGDNEQYF. The chain combines TRBV20-1 with TRBJ2-5; 8 bases map to TRBD2. The J call may be mistaken, given a closer DNA end match to TRBJ2-7. Germline V gene data show CDR1 as DFQATT and CDR2 as SNEGSKA (reference sequence). The length of the CDR3 is 14 residues.

The V and J genes are TRBV20-1 and TRBJ1-5; 7 bases match TRBD1. This CDR3 comprises 15 residues. J lost 3 bases, V lost 5 bases, and 10 bases had no gene match. Germline CDR1 is DFQATT and CDR2 is SNEGSKA (reference sequence). The CDR3 protein is CSARDSSTLNQPQHF. The CDR3 DNA reads as TGCAGTGCTCGGGACAGCTCAACCCTCAATCAGCCCCAGCATTTT.

The CDR3 coding sequence is TGTGCCAGCAGCCCTCGACAGGAGTTGAACACTGAAGCTTTCTTT. Residues: CASSPRQELNTEAFF. The chain employs TRBV7-9 and TRBJ1-1, with D possibly being TRBD1 (6 bases). Germline CDR1 is SEHNR and CDR2 is FQNEAQ (reference sequence). This CDR3 contains 15 residues. Trimming stripped 5 bases from V and 0 bases from J, with 13 bases between.

This clonotype was seen more than once but under ten times. The rearrangement links TRBV6-5 to TRBJ2-1; D gene uncertain. Trimming stripped 8 bases from V and 5 bases from J, with 10 bases between. The CDR3 extends over 12 amino acids. The germline gives CDR1 MNHEY, CDR2 SVGAGI. CDR3 coding DNA: TGTGCCAGCGAAAACTTCCACAATGAGCAGTTCTTC. Translating gives CASENFHNEQFF.

CDR3 in DNA: TGCGCCAGCAGCTTGGGACTTCTCGCGAATTCACCCCTCCACTTT. Protein: CASSLGLLANSPLHF. The V gene is TRBV5-1, the J gene TRBJ1-6; D gene unclear. Per germline, CDR1 SGHRS and CDR2 YFSETQ. This CDR3 is built from 15 residues. V lost 0 bases to trimming and J lost 7 bases, with 11 bases between them. Full variable domain (outside the CDR3, taken from reference TRBV5-1 and TRBJ1-6): KAGVTQTPRYLIKTRGQQVTLSCSPISGHRSVSWYQQTPGQGLQFLFEYFSETQRNKGNFPGRFSGRQFSNSRSEMNVSTLELGDSALYLCASSLGLLANSPLHFGNGTRLTVT.

The V call is TRBV3-1, the J call TRBJ2-1; 10 bases line up with TRBD2. The germline V gene has CDR1 LGHDT and CDR2 YNNKEL (reference sequence). After removal of 0 bases from V and 4 bases from J, the junction contained 9 bases not matched to a gene. CDR3 length equals 18 residues. CDR3 loop: CASSQEGGASGGYNEQFF. The CDR3 DNA reads TGTGCCAGCAGCCAAGAAGGGGGCGCTAGCGGGGGTTACAATGAGCAGTTCTTC.